Below, one T cell receptor beta chain is given with its context. Its antigen remains unidentified. CD45RO-negative cells were positively selected for CCR7, leaving out terminally differentiated effector memory CD45RA+ cells. The assay was immunoSEQ multiplex PCR, and TCRdb's table has in-frame clones only and misses some. The table has about 680,000 clones, 92% seen once; the top ten hold roughly 24%. The sample originates from a study of shared clonotypes between healthy human individuals. Study outcomes and limitations: Blood alone was sampled, and tissue repertoires likely differ. Relative to their counterparts shared across all four donors, non-shared clonotypes exhibited diminished generation probabilities.

Germline V gene data show CDR1 as MGHRA and CDR2 as YSYEKL. The CDR3 runs to 18 residues. Trimming took 3 bases from V and 7 from J; bases not matched to a gene: 12. The chain employs TRBV4-1 and TRBJ2-2; TRBD1 agrees at 12 bases. The sequenced sample consisted of naive CD8+ T cells sorted from blood. The clonotype was recovered from a man aged 25 to 40 in good health. CDR3 sequence reads: CASSQRLPGQGAFGELFF. The CDR3 bases are TGCGCCAGCAGCCAGCGACTACCGGGACAGGGGGCTTTCGGGGAGCTGTTTTTT.